The rows below give T cell receptor beta chains drawn from one sample of a study of T cell responses to AZD1222 COVID-19 vaccine. Sequencing used immunoSEQ multiplex PCR; TCRdb keeps in-frame clones, though not all of them. The table records over 95,000 clones, about 89% of them present only once. Sequences were derived from peripheral blood, sampled on day 0 of AZD1222 vaccination. Receptor source: an adult in good health. Both conserved end residues are part of each CDR3. The D gene is left open where the match is weak. Clone size is given for some rows only: seen once, a few or many times, or a class if the clone is expanded.

NA,NA,TRBJ2-1,TRBV5-1,TGCGCCAGCAGCTGGACGGACTTATCACCCCGAGAGGAGCAGTTCTTC,CASSWTDLSPREEQFF
NA,NA,TRBJ1-2,TRBV24-1,TGTGCCACCAGTGATGACCGGGACAAAGGGTTCTATGGCTACACCTTC,CATSDDRDKGFYGYTF
NA,NA,TRBJ1-1,TRBV29-1,TGCAGCGTTGAACAGGGGTTGGACACTGAAGCTTTCTTT,CSVEQGLDTEAFF
NA,TRBD2,TRBJ2-1,TRBV15,TGTGCCACCGGTAGGGACTACCAAAATGAGCAGTTCTTC,CATGRDYQNEQFF
NA,TRBD1,TRBJ1-1,TRBV9,TGTGCCAGCAGCCTTACGGACCAGGGGGCAGGAGCTTTCTTT,CASSLTDQGAGAFF
once,NA,TRBJ2-2,TRBV10-3,TGTGCCATCACCCAATATGAGGCCGGGGAGCTGTTTTTT,CAITQYEAGELFF
NA,TRBD1,TRBJ2-7,TRBV6-5,TGTGCCAGCAGTCATCTGGACAGGGACGGCGAGCAGTACTTC,CASSHLDRDGEQYF
NA,TRBD1,TRBJ2-6,TRBV3-1/TRBV3-2,TGTGCCAGCAGCCCGCAGGACAGGGGCTCTGGGGCCAACGTCCTGACTTTC,CASSPQDRGSGANVLTF
NA,TRBD1,TRBJ1-5,TRBV4-1,TGCGCCAGCAGCCAAGGGGGGACAGGGGGCATCAGCAATCAGCCCCAGCATTTT,CASSQGGTGGISNQPQHF
NA,NA,TRBJ2-7,TRBV19,TGTGCCAGTAGGGAGACGGCCTCCTACGAGCAGTACTTC,CASRETASYEQYF
NA,NA,TRBJ2-7,TRBV27,TGTGCCAGCAGTTTTGAAGGGTTGGGTTACGAGCAGTACTTC,CASSFEGLGYEQYF
NA,NA,TRBJ2-5,TRBV9,TGTGCCAGCAGCTCCTGGACGGGAGAGACCCAGTACTTC,CASSSWTGETQYF
NA,NA,TRBJ1-2,TRBV30,TGTGCCTGGAGTATGGGAATCGGGGGTGGCTACACCTTC,CAWSMGIGGGYTF
NA,NA,TRBJ2-7,TRBV27,TGTGCCAGCAGTTTATCGGCTACCCCCTACGAGCAGTACTTC,CASSLSATPYEQYF
NA,NA,TRBJ2-1,TRBV5-1,TGCGCCAGCAGCTTCCAGGACCCAACCCGGGGTGAGCAGTTCTTC,CASSFQDPTRGEQFF
once,NA,TRBJ2-2,TRBV5-4,TGTGCCAGCAGCTCCGGTCAAACGAGGAACACCGGGGAGCTGTTTTTT,CASSSGQTRNTGELFF
NA,NA,TRBJ1-4,TRBV4-3,TGCGCCAGCAGCCAAGGGTTTGTACAGCGAACCGCGCTCAGGAATGAAAAACTGTTTTTT,CASSQGFVQRTALRNEKLFF
NA,NA,TRBJ2-3,TRBV7-2,TGTGCCAGCAGATCGGACGTATCTAGCACAGATACGCAGTATTTT,CASRSDVSSTDTQYF
NA,NA,TRBJ1-2,TRBV13,TGTGCCAGCAGCTTAGCGGCAGGGAATGGCTACACCTTC,CASSLAAGNGYTF
NA,NA,TRBJ1-1,TRBV9,TGTGCCAGCAGCGTTGAAGCCTTGAACACTGAAGCTTTCTTT,CASSVEALNTEAFF
few,TRBD1,TRBJ1-3,TRBV9,TGTGCCAGCAGCGCCTGGACAGGGGGCACGGGAAACACCATATATTTT,CASSAWTGGTGNTIYF
NA,TRBD1,TRBJ1-1,TRBV9,TGTGCCAGCAGCGTAGATAACAGGGGTAGGACTGAAGCTTTCTTT,CASSVDNRGRTEAFF
once,NA,TRBJ1-6,TRBV6-5,TGTGCCACGAATCCCGACCGTGATTCACCCCTCCACTTT,CATNPDRDSPLHF
NA,TRBD1,TRBJ1-1,TRBV24-1,TGTGCCACCAGTGAAACAGGGGAGAGCACTGAAGCTTTCTTT,CATSETGESTEAFF
few,NA,TRBJ1-5,TRBV4-1,TGCGCCAGCAGCCCTCGCGCGGTTGGCAATCAGCCCCAGCATTTT,CASSPRAVGNQPQHF
NA,TRBD1,TRBJ2-2,TRBV19,TGTGCCAGTAGTAACCCCACAGGGGACACCGGGGAGCTGTTTTTT,CASSNPTGDTGELFF
NA,NA,TRBJ2-1,TRBV5-1,TGCGCCAGCAGCTTAGGACAGCTCGGGGAAGAGCAGTTCTTC,CASSLGQLGEEQFF
NA,NA,TRBJ2-1,TRBV12-3/TRBV12-4,TGTGCCAGCAGTTTCGGGGTTGAGCAGTTCTTC,CASSFGVEQFF
once,NA,TRBJ2-6,TRBV19,TGTGCCAGTAGTATACCGCCTTCTGGGGCCAACGTCCTGACTTTC,CASSIPPSGANVLTF
NA,TRBD1,TRBJ2-3,TRBV30,TGTGCCTGGAGTGTATCGACAGGGACGTACACAGATACGCAGTATTTT,CAWSVSTGTYTDTQYF
NA,NA,TRBJ2-5,TRBV4-1,TGCGCCAGCAGCCAAGAAGGAGAACGGGAGACCCAGTACTTC,CASSQEGERETQYF
once,NA,TRBJ1-1,TRBV27,TGTGCCTCCTGGGCCGGATCCACTGAAGCTTTCTTT,CASWAGSTEAFF
NA,TRBD2,TRBJ2-2,TRBV11-2,TGTGCCAGCAGCTCAGGACTAGCGTTCACCGGGGAGCTGTTTTTT,CASSSGLAFTGELFF
NA,NA,TRBJ1-5,TRBV6-2/TRBV6-3,TGTGCCAGCAGTTATGGAGACAATCAGCCCCAGCATTTT,CASSYGDNQPQHF
NA,NA,TRBJ1-3,TRBV9,TGTGCCAGCAGCGACGATCAATTTTCTACTGGAAACACCATATATTTT,CASSDDQFSTGNTIYF
NA,NA,TRBJ1-1,TRBV6-5,TGTGCCAGCAGAAACATGAACACTGAAGCTTTCTTT,CASRNMNTEAFF
NA,TRBD1,TRBJ1-1,TRBV6-6,TGTGCCAGCAGCCCACGGGACAGGGTTAACACTGAAGCTTTCTTT,CASSPRDRVNTEAFF
few,NA,TRBJ1-6,TRBV7-2,TGTGCCAGCAGCTTATTGGGCGACTGGGGTAATTCACCCCTCCACTTT,CASSLLGDWGNSPLHF
NA,NA,TRBJ2-1,TRBV29-1,TGCAGCGTTGAACGGGACTCGCTCAATGAGCAGTTCTTC,CSVERDSLNEQFF
NA,NA,TRBJ1-4,TRBV9,TGTGCCAGCAGCGTAGGGGGAACTAATGAAAAACTGTTTTTT,CASSVGGTNEKLFF
NA,NA,TRBJ2-5,TRBV7-3,TGTGCCAGCAGCTCGGGACTGCAAGAGACCCAGTACTTC,CASSSGLQETQYF
NA,NA,TRBJ1-1,TRBV30,TGTGCCTGGATAGTTGGGGGGGATTCGGCCACTGAAGCTTTCTTT,CAWIVGGDSATEAFF
NA,NA,TRBJ2-5,TRBV6-2/TRBV6-3,TGTGCCAGCAGTTACCCCCCGTTGGTAGGCGAGACCCAGTACTTC,CASSYPPLVGETQYF
NA,NA,TRBJ1-1,TRBV27,TGTGCCAGCAGTCATAACAGGGTGAACACTGAAGCTTTCTTT,CASSHNRVNTEAFF
NA,TRBD1,TRBJ1-2,TRBV6-5,TGTGCCAGCAGGCCCCAGGGGGGGAAGGGCTACACCTTC,CASRPQGGKGYTF
few,TRBD1,TRBJ2-7,TRBV6-5,TGTGCCAGCAGTTACACAGGGGCCTACGAGCAGTACTTC,CASSYTGAYEQYF
NA,NA,TRBJ1-2,TRBV2,TGTGCCAGCAGCCCCCCCCAGAACTATGGCTACACCTTC,CASSPPQNYGYTF
NA,NA,TRBJ2-3,TRBV19,TGTGCCAGTAGCAACAGGCCTAGCACAGATACGCAGTATTTT,CASSNRPSTDTQYF
NA,TRBD1,TRBJ1-5,TRBV19,TGTGCCAGTACCCGGGACAGGGTAGGCAATCAGCCCCAGCATTTT,CASTRDRVGNQPQHF
NA,NA,TRBJ1-1,TRBV23-1,TGCGCCAGCGTCCCTCCCCGCACCGGGACACCGAACACTGAAGCTTTCTTT,CASVPPRTGTPNTEAFF
NA,NA,TRBJ1-4,TRBV7-2,TGTGCCAGCAGCCCCACCGCAGGGGCCCCAAGGGAAAAACTGTTTTTT,CASSPTAGAPREKLFF